Listed below are T cell receptor beta chains from one sample, sequenced in a study of shared clonotypes between healthy human individuals. TCRdb keeps only in-frame clones here, not all; method: immunoSEQ multiplex PCR. The sample lists millions of clones, roughly 91% seen once, with under 2% in the top ten. Sequences were obtained from naive CD8+ T cells from PBMCs. Receptors were obtained from a young man in good health. Some clones in this sample may be carry-over from other donors' samples. Both conserved end residues are part of each CDR3. D genes are given only for firm matches. Size tells how often a clone was seen (once, few, many) or the class of an expanded clone, and some rows leave it out.

clone_size	v_call	d_call	j_call	cdr3_nt	cdr3_aa
.	TRBV5-6	TRBD1	TRBJ1-2	TGTGCCAGCAGCCACGGGACAGGGGGCTTTACGGGATACACCTTC	CASSHGTGGFTGYTF
.	TRBV28	TRBD1	TRBJ1-2	TGTGCCAGCAGTATCCCGGGACAGCACTATGGCTACACCTTC	CASSIPGQHYGYTF
.	TRBV4-1	.	TRBJ1-1	TGCGCCAGCAGCCAGGACCCATACCACACTGAAGCTTTCTTT	CASSQDPYHTEAFF
.	TRBV9	.	TRBJ1-5	TGTGCCAGCAGCGTGGGTGACACGACCAATCAGCCCCAGCATTTT	CASSVGDTTNQPQHF
.	TRBV9	.	TRBJ2-5	TGTGCCAGCAGCCCCCGGGGGTCCCCTCCCCAAGAGACCCAGTACTTC	CASSPRGSPPQETQYF
.	TRBV6-5	.	TRBJ2-7	TGTGCCAGCAGTTACCCGGCAGGCGCAAGCTCCTACGAGCAGTACTTC	CASSYPAGASSYEQYF
.	TRBV21-1	.	TRBJ2-5	TGTGCCAGCAGCAAAGTGACTAGCGGGAGCCCAGAGACCCAGTACTTC	CASSKVTSGSPETQYF
.	TRBV4-3	.	TRBJ1-1	TGCGCCAGCAGCCTCGTGCAGGGGTTGCGGACTGAAGCTTTCTTT	CASSLVQGLRTEAFF
.	TRBV6-5	TRBD1	TRBJ1-2	TGTGCCAGCAGTTATCCGGGACAGGGACTCTATGGCTACACCTTC	CASSYPGQGLYGYTF
.	TRBV27	.	TRBJ2-7	TGTGCCAGCAGTACAAAGAGGGGCAATACCTACGAGCAGTACTTC	CASSTKRGNTYEQYF
.	TRBV15	.	TRBJ2-2	TGTGCCACCAGCAAATCGAGCCTTTTGACAGGGACTACCGGGGAGCTGTTTTTT	CATSKSSLLTGTTGELFF
.	TRBV7-6	.	TRBJ2-7	TGTGCCAGCAGCCCGGAGGGACAGACCTACGAGCAGTACTTC	CASSPEGQTYEQYF
.	TRBV6-1	.	TRBJ2-3	TGTGCCAGCAGTGAGGTTGTTGGCACAGATACGCAGTATTTT	CASSEVVGTDTQYF
.	TRBV5-1	TRBD2	TRBJ2-7	TGCGCCAGCAGCTTGACGACTAGCGGGAGTTACGAGCAGTACTTC	CASSLTTSGSYEQYF
.	TRBV25-1	.	TRBJ2-2	TGTGCCAGCAGTGAGTGGCTAGCGCCCAACACCGGGGAGCTGTTTTTT	CASSEWLAPNTGELFF
.	TRBV28	.	TRBJ2-7	TGTGCCAGCAGTTTAACGGGGGAAGGCTACGAGCAGTACTTC	CASSLTGEGYEQYF
.	TRBV18	.	TRBJ1-5	TGTGCCAGCTCACCGGGACGGGGCAATCAGCCCCAGCATTTT	CASSPGRGNQPQHF
.	TRBV29-1	TRBD1	TRBJ2-6	TGCAGCGTTCCCTCGGCGGACAGGCGCTCTGGGGCCAACGTCCTGACTTTC	CSVPSADRRSGANVLTF
.	TRBV6-6	TRBD2	TRBJ2-1	TGTGCCAGCAGTCCAATTCAAACTAGCGCGGATGAGCAGTTCTTC	CASSPIQTSADEQFF
.	TRBV7-9	.	TRBJ1-4	TGTGCCAGCTGCATTGGGGCAACTAATGAAAAACTGTTTTTT	CASCIGATNEKLFF
.	TRBV7-6	TRBD2	TRBJ2-7	TGTGCCAGCAGCTTAGAACTAGCGGGGGTCTACGAGCAGTACTTC	CASSLELAGVYEQYF
.	TRBV19	.	TRBJ2-1	TGTGCCAGTAGTATAGAAAGGCAGGTTCACAATGAGCAGTTCTTC	CASSIERQVHNEQFF
.	TRBV27	.	TRBJ2-7	TGTGCCAACCCTCGCACACGTTACGAGCAGTACTTC	CANPRTRYEQYF
.	TRBV28	.	TRBJ2-2	TGTGCCAGCAGCTGGCCCCCCAGCGGAGATACCGGGGAGCTGTTTTTT	CASSWPPSGDTGELFF
few	TRBV27	.	TRBJ2-6	TGTGCCAGCAGTTTCGTTGGTGGGGCCAACGTCCTGACTTTC	CASSFVGGANVLTF
.	TRBV19	TRBD1	TRBJ2-7	TGTGCCAGTAGTAAATGGGACAGACTCTACGAGCAGTACTTC	CASSKWDRLYEQYF
.	TRBV28	TRBD1	TRBJ1-5	TGTGCCAGCAGTCCCTACATTATGGGACAGGTCTTCAATCAGCCCCAGCATTTT	CASSPYIMGQVFNQPQHF
.	TRBV5-6	TRBD2	TRBJ2-1	TGTGCCAGCAGCTTCGCTAGCGGGCCGTACAATGAGCAGTTCTTC	CASSFASGPYNEQFF
.	TRBV4-3	TRBD1	TRBJ2-7	TGCGCCAGCAGCCAAGGGCGACAGGGGGCAGGGTACGAGCAGTACTTC	CASSQGRQGAGYEQYF
.	TRBV18	.	TRBJ1-1	TGTGCCAGCTCACCACCGGAAGGGAACACTGAAGCTTTCTTT	CASSPPEGNTEAFF
once	TRBV27	.	TRBJ2-1	TGTGCCAGCAGTTTATGGGGGCGCGAGCAGTTCTTC	CASSLWGREQFF
.	TRBV7-9	TRBD1	TRBJ2-2	TGTGCCAGCAGCTTTGGGTCACAGGGGATCGGGGAGCTGTTTTTT	CASSFGSQGIGELFF
.	TRBV28	TRBD1	TRBJ2-3	TGTGCCAGCAGAACAGCAGACAGGGGGCGAGAAGATACGCAGTATTTT	CASRTADRGREDTQYF
.	TRBV2	.	TRBJ2-3	TGTGCCACACGGACTGGCACAGATACGCAGTATTTT	CATRTGTDTQYF
once	TRBV9	TRBD1	TRBJ2-2	TGTGCCAGCAGCCTCCGACAGGGAAACACCGGGGAGCTGTTTTTT	CASSLRQGNTGELFF
once	TRBV9	.	TRBJ1-1	TGTGCCAGCAGCGTAGGAGCGGCGAGCGGTGAAGCTTTCTTT	CASSVGAASGEAFF
once	TRBV5-1	.	TRBJ1-1	TGCGCCAGCAGCTTGGTGATCCTACAGGGAAGGATAACTGAAGCTTTCTTT	CASSLVILQGRITEAFF
.	TRBV13	TRBD2	TRBJ2-1	TGTGCCAGCAGCTTAGTGGGACTAGCGGACTACAATGAGCAGTTCTTC	CASSLVGLADYNEQFF
.	TRBV19	TRBD2	TRBJ2-3	TGTGCCAGTAGTATAACGGCGGGAGGGTCAGATACGCAGTATTTT	CASSITAGGSDTQYF
.	TRBV7-9	.	TRBJ2-3	TGTGCCAGCAGCTCCCCTGGGCCAGATACGCAGTATTTT	CASSSPGPDTQYF
.	TRBV7-9	.	TRBJ1-2	TGTGCCAGCAGCTTAGCGACACAGCCCTATGGCTACACCTTC	CASSLATQPYGYTF
.	TRBV6-1	.	TRBJ1-2	TGTGCCAGCAGTGAAGCGTTTTCAGGGGAAATCGATGGCTACACCTTC	CASSEAFSGEIDGYTF
.	TRBV11-2	.	TRBJ1-1	TGTGCCAGCAGCTTAGAACGGGGTGCGAACACTGAAGCTTTCTTT	CASSLERGANTEAFF
once	TRBV7-9	.	TRBJ2-7	TGTGCCAGCAGCCCTCCCCGCGTGGGGGGACGTGAAGAGCAGTACTTC	CASSPPRVGGREEQYF
.	TRBV4-2	.	TRBJ2-1	TGTGCCAGCAGCCAAACAAGGGACGCCGAGAATGAGCAGTTCTTC	CASSQTRDAENEQFF
.	TRBV9	.	TRBJ2-5	TGTGCCAGCAGCCGAGGGGGGAGTAAAGAGACCCAGTACTTC	CASSRGGSKETQYF
.	TRBV16	TRBD2	TRBJ2-4	TGTGCCAGCAGCCAAGGGAGGGGAGCCAAAAACATTCAGTACTTC	CASSQGRGAKNIQYF
.	TRBV27	.	TRBJ2-1	TGTGCCAGCACCTCCCGGGACAACAATGAGCAGTTCTTC	CASTSRDNNEQFF
once	TRBV9	TRBD2	TRBJ2-1	TGTGCCAGCAGCGCAAGAGCGGGAGGAAAGTACAATGAGCAGTTCTTC	CASSARAGGKYNEQFF
.	TRBV11-2	.	TRBJ1-1	TGTGCCAGCAGTCCCGTTCTGAACACTGAAGCTTTCTTT	CASSPVLNTEAFF
once	TRBV28	.	TRBJ2-7	TGTGCCAGCAGTAACCCCGGGGTTAGGGCACGCGAGCAGTACTTC	CASSNPGVRAREQYF
.	TRBV7-9	.	TRBJ1-1	TGTGCCAGCAGCTTAGGTGGCGTTGGTCCTGAAGCTTTCTTT	CASSLGGVGPEAFF
.	TRBV9	TRBD1	TRBJ1-2	TGTGCCAGCCGAGGAGCAAAGGGGGCGCCGGGTTATGGCTACACCTTC	CASRGAKGAPGYGYTF
.	TRBV7-9	TRBD2	TRBJ2-1	TGTGCCAGCAGCTTGTCTAGCGGGAGCAATGAGCAGTTCTTC	CASSLSSGSNEQFF
.	TRBV6-1	.	TRBJ2-7	TGTGCCAGCAGTGACAGCGTCCCCTACGAGCAGTACTTC	CASSDSVPYEQYF